These 3 T cell receptor beta chains were all obtained from the same sample, sequenced in a study of cytomegalovirus exposure and HLA in healthy donors. TCRdb's table, derived via immunoSEQ multiplex PCR, lists solely in-frame clones and lacks some. The sample records roughly 250,000 clones, around nine tenths being singletons. Sequencing was performed on PBMCs. These receptors were obtained from a man between 18 and 35 years old in good health and CMV-seronegative.

The chain recombines TRBV9 with TRBJ2-3; 7 nucleotides agree with TRBD2. The CDR3 is 13 residues long. Germline V CDR1 and CDR2: SGDLS, YYNGEE. Unmatched junction bases numbered 3, after V lost 3 bases and J lost 5 bases. CDR3 sequence: CASSASGGDTQYF. CDR3 coding DNA: TGTGCCAGCAGCGCCTCGGGGGGAGATACGCAGTATTTT.

This clone was found once. V is TRBV7-8 and J is TRBJ1-6, with TRBD1 matching over 8 bases. CDR1 is SGHVS, CDR2 FQNEAQ, per germline. This CDR3 contains 18 residues. V trimming: 2 bases; J trimming: 3 bases; junction bases outside the gene matches: 9. For the CDR3, the DNA is TGTGCCAGCAGCTTAATGGAACAGGGGGACCTCTATAATTCACCCCTCCACTTT. Residues: CASSLMEQGDLYNSPLHF. The full variable domain, in which reference TRBV7-8 and TRBJ1-6 provide the parts outside the CDR3, is GAGVSQSPRYKVAKRGQDVALRCDPISGHVSLFWYQQALGQGPEFLTYFQNEAQLDKSGLPSDRFFAERPEGSVSTLKIQRTQQEDSAVYLCASSLMEQGDLYNSPLHFGNGTRLTVT.

The chain recombines TRBV5-1 with TRBJ2-3, with a weak D call TRBD2 (6 bases). CDR3 length: 14 residues. CDR1 SGHRS and CDR2 YFSETQ come from the germline V gene. V was cut by 8 bases and J by 9 bases, with 22 bases left in between. The CDR3 loop reads CASAPPPGEWTQYF. CDR3 DNA sequence: TGCGCCAGTGCTCCCCCACCGGGGGAGTGGACGCAGTATTTT.